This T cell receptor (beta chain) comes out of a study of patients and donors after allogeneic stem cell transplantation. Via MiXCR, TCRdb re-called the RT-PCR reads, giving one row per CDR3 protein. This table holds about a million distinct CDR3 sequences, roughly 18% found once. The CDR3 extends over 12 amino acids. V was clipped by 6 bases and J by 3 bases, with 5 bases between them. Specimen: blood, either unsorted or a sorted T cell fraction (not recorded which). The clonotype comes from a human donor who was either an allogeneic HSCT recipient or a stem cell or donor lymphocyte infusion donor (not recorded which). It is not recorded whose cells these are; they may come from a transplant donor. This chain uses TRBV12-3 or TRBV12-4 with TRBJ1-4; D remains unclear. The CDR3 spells CASRGANEKLFF. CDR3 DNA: TGTGCCAGCAGGGGAGCTAATGAAAAACTGTTTTTT.